The 6 T cell receptor beta chains below were found in one sample sequenced in a study of blood T cell repertoires in COVID-19. Assay used: immunoSEQ multiplex PCR; TCRdb lists only in-frame clones, some missing. This table holds 200,000 to 300,000 clones, more than 90% found once. The sample consisted of peripheral blood. The source of these receptors is a person aged 18 to 29 with COVID-19, enrolled during active disease.

V and J are TRBV7-9 and TRBJ2-3; no definite D call. The V and J ends lost 2 bases and 6 bases respectively, with 6 bases between them. This CDR3 has 12 residues. The germline gives CDR1 SEHNR, CDR2 FQNEAQ (reference sequence). The CDR3, as DNA: TGTGCCAGCAGCTTACGGTTCGATACGCAGTATTTT. Translation: CASSLRFDTQYF.

This chain connects TRBV6-1 to TRBJ2-1; 8 bases are a match to TRBD2. Germline V lookup: CDR1 MNHNS, CDR2 SASEGT. Trimming at V came to 2 bases and at J to 2 bases, leaving 2 bases not matched to a gene. This CDR3 region has 15 residues. The CDR3 sequence is CASSEQAGAYNEQFF. The CDR3 nucleotides read TGTGCCAGCAGTGAACAAGCGGGGGCCTACAATGAGCAGTTCTTC.

This clone was recorded many times. The chain has TRBV23-1 and TRBJ1-5; TRBD1 matches at 8 bases. TRBV23-1 is an ORF; its function is uncertain. The CDR3 sequence is 21 residues long. The trim removed 2 bases at V and 3 bases at J, leaving 21 bases unmatched. CDR3 protein: CASSQGIPGQATLYINQPQHF. The CDR3 DNA reads as TGCGCCAGCAGTCAAGGAATTCCGGGACAGGCGACACTTTATATCAATCAGCCCCAGCATTTT.

V is TRBV6-5 and J is TRBJ1-3; possible D gene TRBD1, 5 bases. In germline, CDR1 is MNHEY, CDR2 SVGAGI. V was clipped by 7 bases and J by 3 bases, with 10 bases between them. The CDR3 runs to 13 residues. CDR3 amino acids: CASISGFGNTIYF. CDR3 nucleotides: TGTGCCAGCATATCAGGGTTTGGAAACACCATATATTTT.

The chain links TRBV6-5 to TRBJ2-7, with 13 positions matching TRBD2. This CDR3 has 16 residues. V was clipped by 0 bases and J by 6 bases; unmatched bases: 5. Germline values: CDR1 MNHEY, CDR2 SVGAGI. The CDR3 is CASSYSITSGRGEQYF. In DNA, the CDR3 is TGTGCCAGCAGTTACTCGATTACTAGCGGGAGGGGCGAGCAGTACTTC.

The chain uses TRBV9 and TRBJ1-6; TRBD1 agrees at 10 bases. The CDR3 extends over 16 amino acids. Germline assignment: CDR1 SGDLS and CDR2 YYNGEE. V lost 0 bases, J lost 8 bases, and 5 bases stayed unmatched. The DNA for the CDR3 is TGTGCCAGCAGCGTAGCTCCGGGACAGGGGTATTCACCCCTCCACTTT. Protein product: CASSVAPGQGYSPLHF.